This TCR beta chain was sequenced in a study of cytotoxic CD8 clonotypes in ibrutinib-treated CLL. Whole-study findings and limits: T-cell clonality at baseline went above that of age-matched healthy donors and rose and fell with circulating CD8+ T-cell counts. Sustained-remission and progressing patients had different sampling times.

Libraries of TCR beta were made from roughly 2.2 micrograms of genomic DNA that came from cryopreserved PBMCs. The table came from immunoSEQ multiplex PCR; TCRdb's copy has only in-frame clones and leaves some out. The sample holds about 140,000 clones, around 80% seen once. Regarding this clone: What it recognizes is unknown.

This sample comprised PBMCs, obtained after 36 months of ibrutinib treatment. This TCR came from a human donor with chronic lymphocytic leukemia.

This chain's CDR3 is CASSCLTSGSCEQYF. The CDR3 DNA follows: TGTGCCAGCAGCTGCCTAACTAGCGGGAGTTGTGAGCAGTACTTC. The chain is built from TRBV6-5 and TRBJ2-7, with TRBD2 matching 11 bases. This CDR3 comprises 15 residues. Trimming cost V 6 bases and J 7 bases; bases outside gene matches: 11. Germline values: CDR1 MNHEY, CDR2 SVGAGI.